The rows below give T cell receptor beta chains drawn from one sample of a study of T-cell reconstitution after alpha-beta-depleted transplantation in children. TCRdb used MiXCR to reprocess the PCR reads, holding one entry per CDR3 protein. Of around 500,000 distinct CDR3 sequences in the sample, roughly 23% were seen once. The material was PBMCs, mostly from graft donor cells, obtained 360 days after TCRalphabeta/CD19-depleted stem cell transplant. These receptors came from a boy under three years old who had a stem cell transplant for acute myeloid leukemia, so the T cells may come from the graft donor. The CDR3 runs from the conserved cysteine through the conserved F or W. The order of the fields is D gene, clone size, V gene, J gene, CDR3 DNA, CDR3 protein. The D gene is left open where the match is weak. Rows give clone size only sometimes, using once, few, many, or a class for an expanded clone.

d_gene: .
abundance: few
v_gene: TRBV6-1
j_gene: TRBJ1-1
CDR3nt: TGTGCCAGCAGTGAACAGGGTCTGAACACTGAAGCTTTCTTT
CDR3aa: CASSEQGLNTEAFF

d_gene: .
abundance: .
v_gene: TRBV5-1
j_gene: TRBJ1-2
CDR3nt: TGCGCCAGAGCGTCTGAGGCGCTGGGGGAGTTCCGTGGCTACACCTTC
CDR3aa: CARASEALGEFRGYTF

d_gene: .
abundance: many
v_gene: TRBV20-1
j_gene: TRBJ1-1
CDR3nt: TGCAGTGCTAGAGATGTCGGGGAAGGGGGCACTGAAGCTTTCTTT
CDR3aa: CSARDVGEGGTEAFF

d_gene: .
abundance: few
v_gene: TRBV9
j_gene: TRBJ2-1
CDR3nt: TGTGCCAGCAGCGTCTCCCTTCTAAGGGGCTCCTACAATGAGCAGTTCTTC
CDR3aa: CASSVSLLRGSYNEQFF

d_gene: .
abundance: .
v_gene: TRBV18
j_gene: TRBJ1-5
CDR3nt: TGTGCCAGCTCACCACCTGGTGTTAGCAATCAGCCCCAGCATTTT
CDR3aa: CASSPPGVSNQPQHF

d_gene: TRBD1
abundance: .
v_gene: TRBV20-1
j_gene: TRBJ2-7
CDR3nt: TGCAGTGCTAACCCGGGACAGGGAAGTCGCGAGCAGTACTTC
CDR3aa: CSANPGQGSREQYF

d_gene: .
abundance: many
v_gene: TRBV20-1
j_gene: TRBJ1-2
CDR3nt: TGCAGTGCTAGAACACAGTCTACCTATGGCTACACCTTC
CDR3aa: CSARTQSTYGYTF

d_gene: TRBD1
abundance: once
v_gene: TRBV6-4
j_gene: TRBJ2-5
CDR3nt: TGTGCCAGCCGCGGACACCGACAGGGCCCAAGCCAAGAGACCCAGTACTTC
CDR3aa: CASRGHRQGPSQETQYF

d_gene: TRBD2
abundance: many
v_gene: TRBV4-2
j_gene: TRBJ2-5
CDR3nt: TGTGCCAGCGGTCTACTAGCGGGGGGGTACCAAGAGACCCAGTACTTC
CDR3aa: CASGLLAGGYQETQYF

d_gene: TRBD1
abundance: .
v_gene: TRBV12-3/TRBV12-4
j_gene: TRBJ1-1
CDR3nt: TGTGCCAGCAGTTTTTTAGGCTTTAGGGACAGGGCGGGAACTGAAGCTTTCTTT
CDR3aa: CASSFLGFRDRAGTEAFF

d_gene: .
abundance: many
v_gene: TRBV29-1
j_gene: TRBJ1-2
CDR3nt: TGCAGCGTTGCTGGGCAGCTAAACTATGGCTACACCTTC
CDR3aa: CSVAGQLNYGYTF

d_gene: .
abundance: .
v_gene: TRBV13
j_gene: TRBJ2-1
CDR3nt: TGTGCCAGCAGCCGCCGTTGGGGGGCCAATGAGCAGTTCTTC
CDR3aa: CASSRRWGANEQFF

d_gene: TRBD1
abundance: .
v_gene: TRBV5-5
j_gene: TRBJ2-2
CDR3nt: TGTGCCAGCAGCTTGGCCGGGACAGGGGAAACCGGGGAGCTGTTTTTT
CDR3aa: CASSLAGTGETGELFF

d_gene: .
abundance: many
v_gene: TRBV6-5
j_gene: TRBJ1-5
CDR3nt: TGTGCCAGCAGCCAACAGGGTGGCGGGCAGCCCCAGCATTTT
CDR3aa: CASSQQGGGQPQHF

d_gene: .
abundance: many
v_gene: TRBV5-1
j_gene: TRBJ1-3
CDR3nt: TGCGCCAGCAGCTTGGGGTGGAACCTTTCCGGAAACACCATATATTTT
CDR3aa: CASSLGWNLSGNTIYF

d_gene: .
abundance: .
v_gene: TRBV5-1
j_gene: TRBJ2-2
CDR3nt: TGCGCCAGCAGCTTGGTTCTCGACCCCGGGGAGCTGTTTTTT
CDR3aa: CASSLVLDPGELFF

d_gene: .
abundance: few
v_gene: TRBV27
j_gene: TRBJ2-4
CDR3nt: TGTGCCAGCAGTTCCGGGACACGGGAAAACATTCAGTACTTC
CDR3aa: CASSSGTRENIQYF

d_gene: TRBD2
abundance: few
v_gene: TRBV6-5
j_gene: TRBJ2-3
CDR3nt: TGTGCCAGCAGTTTCCAAAGCGGGGGGGCCTTATATTTT
CDR3aa: CASSFQSGGALYF

d_gene: .
abundance: few
v_gene: TRBV7-2
j_gene: TRBJ2-7
CDR3nt: TGTGCCAGCAGCTTAGTAGGGGGAGCCTACGAGGAGCAGTACTTC
CDR3aa: CASSLVGGAYEEQYF

d_gene: .
abundance: .
v_gene: TRBV20-1
j_gene: TRBJ2-4
CDR3nt: TGCAGTGCTAGAGGGAACATTCAGTACTTC
CDR3aa: CSARGNIQYF

d_gene: .
abundance: .
v_gene: TRBV6-5
j_gene: TRBJ1-5
CDR3nt: TGTGCCAGCAGTTACTCGGAGGGGGTAGATCAGCCCCAGCATTTT
CDR3aa: CASSYSEGVDQPQHF

d_gene: .
abundance: many
v_gene: TRBV6-6
j_gene: TRBJ1-6
CDR3nt: TGTGCCAGCAGTTACAGTAGCAGGGGCCTGCTCCACTTT
CDR3aa: CASSYSSRGLLHF

d_gene: .
abundance: .
v_gene: TRBV5-8
j_gene: TRBJ1-3
CDR3nt: TGTGCCAGCAGCCGGGGGGCAGGGGCTGGAAACACCATATATTTT
CDR3aa: CASSRGAGAGNTIYF

d_gene: .
abundance: few
v_gene: TRBV5-6
j_gene: TRBJ2-3
CDR3nt: TGTGCCAGCAGCTTGTTCGTCGGTACCACAGATACGCAGTATTTT
CDR3aa: CASSLFVGTTDTQYF

d_gene: TRBD1
abundance: many
v_gene: TRBV5-1
j_gene: TRBJ2-3
CDR3nt: TGCGCCAGCAGCCGTCGACAGGGATGGGACACAGATACGCAGTATTTT
CDR3aa: CASSRRQGWDTDTQYF

d_gene: .
abundance: many
v_gene: TRBV14
j_gene: TRBJ2-1
CDR3nt: TGTGCCAGCAGCCAGTCCCCTAGGGCATACAATGAGCAGTTCTTC
CDR3aa: CASSQSPRAYNEQFF

d_gene: .
abundance: .
v_gene: TRBV6-1
j_gene: TRBJ2-7
CDR3nt: TGTGCCAGCGGCCAGGGTATGGGCTACGAGCAGTACTTC
CDR3aa: CASGQGMGYEQYF

d_gene: .
abundance: .
v_gene: TRBV12-3/TRBV12-4
j_gene: TRBJ1-1
CDR3nt: TGTGCCAGCAGTTTGCGCCCCACAGGTCGCAACACTGAAGCTTTCTTT
CDR3aa: CASSLRPTGRNTEAFF

d_gene: TRBD1
abundance: few
v_gene: TRBV15
j_gene: TRBJ2-6
CDR3nt: TGTGCCACCAGCAGAGTGGGACAGGGCTACTCTGGGGCCAACGTCCTGACTTTC
CDR3aa: CATSRVGQGYSGANVLTF

d_gene: .
abundance: .
v_gene: TRBV5-8
j_gene: TRBJ2-1
CDR3nt: TGTGCCAGCAGCTTGAGCCCGTTCTTC
CDR3aa: CASSLSPFF

d_gene: TRBD2
abundance: .
v_gene: TRBV19
j_gene: TRBJ2-1
CDR3nt: TGTGCCAGTACTACGTTAGCGGGGGGTCACAATGAGCAGTTCTTC
CDR3aa: CASTTLAGGHNEQFF

d_gene: .
abundance: .
v_gene: TRBV15
j_gene: TRBJ2-1
CDR3nt: TGTGCCACCAGCAGAGAATATGAGCAGTTCTTC
CDR3aa: CATSREYEQFF

d_gene: TRBD1
abundance: many
v_gene: TRBV12-5
j_gene: TRBJ2-1
CDR3nt: TGTGCTAGTGGGGCCCCGGGACAGGCATACAATGAGCAGTTCTTC
CDR3aa: CASGAPGQAYNEQFF

d_gene: .
abundance: many
v_gene: TRBV5-6
j_gene: TRBJ2-6
CDR3nt: TGTGCCAGCAGCTTCGCCCTCTCTGGGGCCAACGTCCTGACTTTC
CDR3aa: CASSFALSGANVLTF

d_gene: .
abundance: few
v_gene: TRBV13
j_gene: TRBJ1-2
CDR3nt: TGTGCCAGCACCACGGGACATAAGTCCCTCTATGGCTACACCTTC
CDR3aa: CASTTGHKSLYGYTF

d_gene: .
abundance: .
v_gene: TRBV7-9
j_gene: TRBJ2-1
CDR3nt: TGTGCCAGCAGTCTAGCGATCAATGAGCAGTTCTTC
CDR3aa: CASSLAINEQFF

d_gene: TRBD1
abundance: few
v_gene: TRBV12-3/TRBV12-4
j_gene: TRBJ1-1
CDR3nt: TGTGCCAGCAGTTGGACAGGGACGAACACTGAAGCTTTCTTT
CDR3aa: CASSWTGTNTEAFF

d_gene: TRBD1
abundance: many
v_gene: TRBV6-5
j_gene: TRBJ1-1
CDR3nt: TGTGCCAGCAGTTACTCAGGGGGCGGCGGCACTGAAGCTTTCTTT
CDR3aa: CASSYSGGGGTEAFF

d_gene: .
abundance: many
v_gene: TRBV12-3/TRBV12-4
j_gene: TRBJ1-1
CDR3nt: TGTGCCAGCAGTTTACGTGTTACTGAAGCTTTCTTT
CDR3aa: CASSLRVTEAFF

d_gene: .
abundance: .
v_gene: TRBV7-9
j_gene: TRBJ1-6
CDR3nt: TGTGCCAGCAGCTTACAGGGGAGTTCACCCCTCCACTTT
CDR3aa: CASSLQGSSPLHF

d_gene: .
abundance: many
v_gene: TRBV20-1
j_gene: TRBJ2-3
CDR3nt: TGCAGTGCGTACGGCTTTCGGGATACGCAGTATTTT
CDR3aa: CSAYGFRDTQYF

d_gene: .
abundance: once
v_gene: TRBV25-1
j_gene: TRBJ1-1
CDR3nt: TGTGCCAGCAGTGAAAGCCCGGGGGCGAACACTGAAGCTTTCTTT
CDR3aa: CASSESPGANTEAFF

d_gene: .
abundance: few
v_gene: TRBV20-1
j_gene: TRBJ1-2
CDR3nt: TGCAGTGCTAGAGATTCCCCCCCCTTATTGGCCAGATACTATGGCTACACCTTC
CDR3aa: CSARDSPPLLARYYGYTF

d_gene: TRBD2
abundance: .
v_gene: TRBV4-3
j_gene: TRBJ2-1
CDR3nt: TGCGCCAGCAGCCAATCTTCCCGACTAGCGGGGAATGAGCAGTTCTTC
CDR3aa: CASSQSSRLAGNEQFF

d_gene: .
abundance: .
v_gene: TRBV20-1
j_gene: TRBJ2-1
CDR3nt: TGCAGTGCTAGGATTTACAATGAGCAGTTCTTC
CDR3aa: CSARIYNEQFF

d_gene: .
abundance: few
v_gene: TRBV12-3/TRBV12-4
j_gene: TRBJ2-3
CDR3nt: TGTGCCAGCAGTAGAAAGTCACGGACAGATACGCAGTATTTT
CDR3aa: CASSRKSRTDTQYF

d_gene: .
abundance: few
v_gene: TRBV11-2
j_gene: TRBJ2-7
CDR3nt: TGTGCCAGCAGAGCCCCCGGGGACTGGGGCTCCTACGAGCAGTACTTC
CDR3aa: CASRAPGDWGSYEQYF

d_gene: TRBD2
abundance: many
v_gene: TRBV12-3/TRBV12-4
j_gene: TRBJ2-1
CDR3nt: TGTGCCAGCAGTTTGGAGCGGGGGGAGGGTAATGAGCAGTTCTTC
CDR3aa: CASSLERGEGNEQFF

d_gene: .
abundance: few
v_gene: TRBV29-1
j_gene: TRBJ2-1
CDR3nt: TGCAGCGCCCCGTACGGGGGGCACGAGCAGTTCTTC
CDR3aa: CSAPYGGHEQFF

d_gene: TRBD1
abundance: .
v_gene: TRBV5-1
j_gene: TRBJ1-2
CDR3nt: TGCGCCAGCAGCTTGCAGGGGGTGCGAGGCTACACCTTC
CDR3aa: CASSLQGVRGYTF

d_gene: TRBD2
abundance: few
v_gene: TRBV5-1
j_gene: TRBJ2-1
CDR3nt: TGCGCCAGCAGCTTGGCCGGTAGCGGGTCCTTCTCCTACAATGAGCAGTTCTTC
CDR3aa: CASSLAGSGSFSYNEQFF

d_gene: TRBD2
abundance: many
v_gene: TRBV4-3
j_gene: TRBJ2-2
CDR3nt: TGCGCCAGCAGCAACCGACTAGCGGGAATCGCTGGGGAGCTGTTTTTT
CDR3aa: CASSNRLAGIAGELFF

d_gene: .
abundance: few
v_gene: TRBV6-1
j_gene: TRBJ1-1
CDR3nt: TGTGCCAGCAGCATATGGACTGTCAACACTGAAGCTTTCTTT
CDR3aa: CASSIWTVNTEAFF

d_gene: .
abundance: .
v_gene: TRBV18
j_gene: TRBJ2-5
CDR3nt: TGTGCCAGCTCCGAAGACTTTTACCAAGAGACCCAGTACTTC
CDR3aa: CASSEDFYQETQYF

d_gene: .
abundance: once
v_gene: TRBV28
j_gene: TRBJ2-3
CDR3nt: TGTGCCAGCAGTCCACGGTGGGAGGCCACAGATACGCAGTATTTT
CDR3aa: CASSPRWEATDTQYF

d_gene: TRBD1
abundance: once
v_gene: TRBV12-3/TRBV12-4
j_gene: TRBJ1-5
CDR3nt: TGTGCCAGCAGTTTAGCGCGGACAGGGGATCAGCCCCAGCATTTT
CDR3aa: CASSLARTGDQPQHF